This T cell receptor (beta chain) originates from a study of cytomegalovirus exposure and HLA in healthy donors. Overall study: Genotyping of some 390 donors showed that 80% to 90% belonged to the Caucasian-associated ancestry cluster. Study-wide points: Among TCR sequences, most were rare, though some public TCRs appeared in many donors. As a later analysis revealed, the rate of TCR association differed by HLA locus, with DRB1 most and HLA-C fewest. Among CMV-associated TCR beta chains, most appeared HLA-restricted in a later analysis.

PCR used 60 Vbeta primers and 13 Jbeta primers. Sequencing used immunoSEQ multiplex PCR; TCRdb keeps in-frame clones, though not all of them. The sample carries 93,000 or so clones, around three quarters recorded once. Notes on this clone: Antigen specificity is unknown.

J gave up 3 bases and V 5 bases, and 7 bases lay outside the gene matches. CDR1 LNHDA and CDR2 SQIVND come from the germline V gene (reference sequence). The CDR3 covers 14 residues. Source material: PBMCs. The chain is built from TRBV19 and TRBJ2-7, with 7 nucleotides matching TRBD1. This receptor was obtained from a man aged 50 to 60 in good health and CMV-seropositive. CDR3 in DNA: TGTGCCAGTAGTCCCCCCGGGACAGACTACGAGCAGTACTTC. Translated, it gives CASSPPGTDYEQYF.